The entry below describes one TCR beta chain. Its antigen is not identified. TCRdb reprocessed the 5' RACE reads and stores each CDR3 protein as one record, lacking DNA. Recorded for this sample: approximately 150,000 distinct CDR3 sequences. These data are taken from a study of monozygotic twins with inflammatory bowel disease. Notes on the study in general: The analysis yielded no support for one strong signal or clonotype associated with IBD. Researchers report that IBD patients shared fewer clonotypes with others than healthy twins, especially amid disease activity. Repertoire similarity did not differ between concordant and discordant twins, perhaps due to limited power.

Sequencing was carried out using blood. The TCR sequence derives from a human donor with ulcerative colitis or Crohn's disease, or a healthy co-twin of an affected twin (not recorded which).

The CDR3 is CASSPPSRIQETQYF. This chain connects TRBV18 to TRBJ2-5; TCRdb's D call of TRBD1 is untestable without DNA. Per the germline V gene, CDR1 is KGHSH and CDR2 is LQKENI. The CDR3 length is 15 residues.